This passage covers 15 T cell receptor beta chains from one sample sequenced in a study of OX40 agonist ivuxolimab in advanced cancers. The data were produced by immunoSEQ multiplex PCR, yet TCRdb's version contains in-frame clones alone and is incomplete. The table records tens of thousands of clones, 89% of them present only once. Specimen: CD4+ or CD8+ T cells sorted from blood, collected in a trial of the OX40 agonist ivuxolimab. The receptors stem from an adult with an advanced solid tumor such as melanoma, head and neck, liver or kidney cancer.

The V gene is TRBV25-1, the J gene TRBJ1-1; D is ambiguous. Deletions cut 5 bases from V and 1 base from J, with 8 bases between. The CDR3 has 13 amino acids. Per the germline V gene, CDR1 is MGHDK and CDR2 is SYGVNS. The CDR3 coding sequence is TGTGCCAGCAGTCCCCCCTGGAACACTGAAGCTTTCTTT. Protein product: CASSPPWNTEAFF.

J is TRBJ2-3 and V is TRBV7-2; D remains ambiguous. Germline V CDR1 and CDR2: SGHTA, FQGNSA. This CDR3 is built from 13 residues. Trimming took 5 bases from V and 0 from J, leaving 6 bases between them. The CDR3 bases are TGTGCCAGCAGCGGGGATAGCACAGATACGCAGTATTTT. As protein: CASSGDSTDTQYF.

The genes are TRBV9 and TRBJ2-1, with 7 bases matching TRBD2. CDR3 length: 15 amino acids. Per germline, CDR1 SGDLS and CDR2 YYNGEE. V shed 3 bases, J shed 8 bases, and the junction held 11 bases outside the gene matches. The CDR3 is CASSETTGTIYEQFF. The CDR3 coding sequence is TGTGCCAGCAGCGAGACAACCGGGACTATCTATGAGCAGTTCTTC.

This clone was recorded a few times. The genes are TRBV5-1 and TRBJ2-1; 10 bases match TRBD2. The CDR3 is made up of 17 amino acids. Germline loops: CDR1 SGHRS, CDR2 YFSETQ. V lost 4 bases to trimming and J lost 9 bases; unmatched junction nucleotides: 16. For the CDR3, the DNA is TGCGCCAGCAGCATCCACTTAGCGGGAGGTTCCCCAGTTGAGCAGTTCTTC. Protein sequence: CASSIHLAGGSPVEQFF.

This clone was counted a single time. J is TRBJ1-4 and V is TRBV19, with 10 bases fitting TRBD1. The V segment lost 4 bases and the J segment 7 bases; nucleotides outside the gene matches: 9. Germline CDR1 and CDR2: LNHDA and SQIVND (reference sequence). This CDR3 region has 16 residues. The CDR3 region has the DNA TGTGCCAGTAGTACCCCCCGGACAGGGGGAACTGAAAAACTGTTTTTT. This translates into CASSTPRTGGTEKLFF.

This clone occurred a few times. This chain joins TRBV18 and TRBJ2-7; D perhaps matches TRBD2 (6 bases). This CDR3 is built from 15 residues. The ends were cut back, 6 bases at V and 2 bases at J, with 17 bases in the middle. The germline V gene encodes CDR1 KGHSH and CDR2 LQKENI. CDR3: CASSPGRTTPYEQYF. The CDR3 DNA follows: TGTGCCAGCTCCCCGGGACGGACTACCCCCTACGAGCAGTACTTC.

The chain couples TRBV27 to TRBJ1-2, with D perhaps matching TRBD1 (6 bases). Per germline, CDR1 MNHEY and CDR2 SMNVEV (reference sequence). Trimming left V 4 bases short and J 7 bases short, with 16 bases between. The CDR3 runs 14 residues. This CDR3 is CASSWGPSVAGYTF. CDR3 sequence (DNA): TGTGCCAGCAGTTGGGGGCCCTCGGTTGCTGGCTACACCTTC.

This rearrangement joins TRBV9 to TRBJ2-2; D is undetermined. With 0 bases removed from V and 0 bases from J, the gap between germline ends came to 9 bases. The CDR3 length is 16 residues. Germline-derived CDR1 and CDR2 are SGDLS and YYNGEE. The CDR3 spells CASSVASQSNTGELFF. The CDR3 nucleotides read TGTGCCAGCAGCGTAGCCAGTCAATCGAACACCGGGGAGCTGTTTTTT. Combining the CDR3 with reference TRBV9 and TRBJ2-2 gives the whole variable domain DSGVTQTPKHLITATGQRVTLRCSPRSGDLSVYWYQQSLDQGLQFLIQYYNGEERAKGNILERFSAQQFPDLHSELNLSSLELGDSALYFCASSVASQSNTGELFFGEGSRLTVL.

V and J are TRBV6-5 and TRBJ1-2; D unresolved. The V and J ends lost 5 bases and 5 bases respectively, with 9 bases between them. Germline V gene sequence: CDR1 MNHEY, CDR2 SVGAGI. There are 12 residues in the CDR3. This chain's CDR3 is CASSPSRYGYTF. The CDR3 DNA is TGTGCCAGCAGTCCGTCTAGGTATGGCTACACCTTC.

The chain links TRBV25-1 to TRBJ2-2, with TRBD1 matching over 10 bases. The trim removed 4 bases at V and 2 bases at J, leaving 1 base unmatched. From germline, CDR1 is MGHDK and CDR2 SYGVNS. The CDR3 length is 15 residues. CDR3 DNA sequence: TGTGCCAGCAGTGGGGACAGGGGCAACACCGGGGAGCTGTTTTTT. Its protein product is CASSGDRGNTGELFF.

V and J are TRBV28 and TRBJ1-1; D unresolved. Trimming removed 1 base from V and 4 bases from J, with 4 bases in between. The CDR3 runs 12 residues. Germline-derived CDR1 and CDR2 are MDHEN and SYDVKM. The CDR3, as DNA: TGTGCCAGCAGTTTATTAGGCACTGAAGCTTTCTTT. Translation: CASSLLGTEAFF.

This chain joins TRBV20-1 and TRBJ2-5; no firm D call. V lost 5 bases and J 5 bases, leaving 6 bases between the germline ends. The CDR3 consists of 10 residues. Germline V lookup: CDR1 DFQATT, CDR2 SNEGSKA (reference sequence). CDR3 coding DNA: TGCAGTGCTCTCAGGGAGACCCAGTACTTC. The encoded protein is CSALRETQYF.

The chain has TRBV13 and TRBJ2-2; D is uncertain. V was shortened by 6 bases and J by 6 bases, with 8 bases between the two germline ends. The length of the CDR3 is 12 residues. The V gene's germline CDR1 is PRHDT and CDR2 FYEKMQ (reference sequence). CDR3 in amino acids: CASSYDPGELFF. CDR3 nucleotide sequence: TGTGCCAGCAGTTACGACCCCGGGGAGCTGTTTTTT.

This chain uses TRBV19 with TRBJ2-4; D unresolved. Trimming took 1 base from V and 3 from J, leaving 10 bases between them. CDR1 is LNHDA and CDR2 is SQIVND in the germline V gene (reference sequence). The CDR3 runs 15 residues. The CDR3 DNA sequence: TGTGCCAGTAGTATAGGGGTAGTAGTCAAAAACATTCAGTACTTC. It translates to CASSIGVVVKNIQYF.

The J gene is TRBJ2-7, the V gene TRBV2, with D tentatively TRBD1 (5 bases). This CDR3 contains 14 residues. The V gene's germline CDR1 is SNHLY and CDR2 FYNNEI. Trimming stripped 6 bases from V and 5 bases from J, with 17 bases between. CDR3 bases: TGTGCCAGCAGCTTAGGCAGGGTAAACGACGAGCAGTACTTC. Encoded protein: CASSLGRVNDEQYF.